This section outlines one T cell receptor (beta chain) sequence together with its context. Antigen: not known. Constant-segment-primed 5'RACE gave TCR alpha and TCR beta cDNA libraries with sample barcodes and UMIs. Using its own MiXCR run on the 5' RACE reads, TCRdb lists one record per CDR3 protein. This sample has a few hundred thousand distinct CDR3 sequences, with approximately 24% found just once. The CDR3 is 14 residues long. Deletions cut 1 base from V and 0 bases from J, with 6 bases between. The V gene's germline CDR1 is PRHDT and CDR2 FYEKMQ (reference sequence). The sample is drawn from a study of T-cell memory formation after mild COVID-19. Study-wide background: Each donor largely had its own TCR clusters.

Study-wide findings and caveats: Several responding clones turned up in pre-infection memory, indicating that cross-reactive memory may have taken part. Clones which contracted sat mainly in CM and EM if CD4+, and in EMRA if CD8+.

This chain joins TRBV13 and TRBJ2-5; D is possibly TRBD1 (5 bases). Sequenced material: PBMCs or a T cell subset sorted from them (not recorded which). The source is an adult woman who had mild COVID-19 (a few samples of this study predate the infection). Cell type and time point are not known. The CDR3 nucleotides are TGTGCCAGCAGCTTAGAGGGGAACCAAGAGACCCAGTACTTC. Residues: CASSLEGNQETQYF.